These 21 T cell receptor beta chains were all obtained from the same sample, sequenced in a study of blood T cell repertoires in COVID-19. Assay: immunoSEQ multiplex PCR; the TCRdb copy retains only in-frame clones and omits some. Seen here are a few hundred thousand clones, around 83% observed once, and the top ten hold under 1.5%. Sequences were obtained from PBMCs or T cells enriched from blood (not recorded which). Every receptor here comes from a woman aged 40 to 55 with acute COVID-19.

The V gene is TRBV27, the J gene TRBJ1-6; D is undetermined. Germline V gene sequence: CDR1 MNHEY, CDR2 SMNVEV (reference sequence). The V end was cut by 6 bases, the J end by 7 bases, with 10 bases between. CDR3 length: 13 residues. Here the CDR3 reads CASSLNRNSPLHF. In DNA, the CDR3 is TGTGCCAGCAGCCTGAACAGAAATTCACCCCTCCACTTT.

This clone came up once. The chain combines TRBV4-1 with TRBJ1-4; D is undetermined. V was clipped by 0 bases and J by 0 bases, with 5 bases between them. The CDR3 runs to 15 residues. Germline CDR1 reads MGHRA; CDR2 reads YSYEKL. The CDR3 DNA sequence: TGCGCCAGCAGCCAAGATCATGCAACTAATGAAAAACTGTTTTTT. It is translated as CASSQDHATNEKLFF.

The chain recombines TRBV10-3 with TRBJ2-1; TRBD2 aligns across 13 bases. The CDR3 is 13 amino acids. Germline V gene sequence: CDR1 ENHRY, CDR2 SYGVKD. With 10 bases clipped from V and 7 bases from J, the junction kept 4 bases outside the gene matches. DNA for the CDR3: TGTGCCACCGGACTAGCGGGGGCGAATGAGCAGTTCTTC. Translated, it gives CATGLAGANEQFF.

The rearrangement uses TRBV28 and TRBJ2-2; TRBD1 might be the D (6 bases). Per germline, CDR1 MDHEN and CDR2 SYDVKM. There are 16 residues in the CDR3. V was pared by 2 bases and J by 3 bases, with 13 bases between. The CDR3, as DNA: TGTGCCAGCAGTTTACAAACAGGGTTGGACACCGGGGAGCTGTTTTTT. It yields the protein CASSLQTGLDTGELFF.

This chain joins TRBV5-1 and TRBJ2-5; D remains ambiguous. Germline CDR1 reads SGHRS; CDR2 reads YFSETQ. V was trimmed by 1 base and J by 2 bases, leaving 6 bases between them. The CDR3 covers 13 residues. The CDR3 DNA reads as TGCGCCAGCAGCTTGTGGAGTCAAGAGACCCAGTACTTC. Translating gives CASSLWSQETQYF. Full variable domain (remainder filled in from reference TRBV5-1 and TRBJ2-5): KAGVTQTPRYLIKTRGQQVTLSCSPISGHRSVSWYQQTPGQGLQFLFEYFSETQRNKGNFPGRFSGRQFSNSRSEMNVSTLELGDSALYLCASSLWSQETQYFGPGTRLLVL.

The chain has TRBV11-2 and TRBJ1-1, with D hard to call. The CDR3 length is 13 residues. CDR1 SGHAT and CDR2 FQNNGV come from the germline V gene. V lost 6 bases, J lost 6 bases, and 14 bases lay in between. This CDR3 is CASSPNGLAEAFF. The DNA for the CDR3 is TGTGCCAGCAGTCCAAATGGGCTGGCTGAAGCTTTCTTT.

This rearrangement joins TRBV5-4 to TRBJ2-1; 8 nucleotides line up with TRBD2. The CDR3 extends over 15 amino acids. V shed 3 bases, J shed 9 bases, and the junction held 11 bases outside the gene matches. Looked up from germline, CDR1 is SGHNT and CDR2 is YYREEE (reference sequence). The CDR3 reads CASSSPEKREFEQFF. CDR3 in DNA: TGTGCCAGCAGCTCCCCCGAAAAGCGGGAGTTTGAGCAGTTCTTC.

This clone occurred a few times. This chain links TRBV7-2 with TRBJ2-5; D uncertain. Trimming pared 5 bases from V and 5 bases from J, leaving 18 bases between. The CDR3 has 15 residues. The germline V gene encodes CDR1 SGHTA and CDR2 FQGNSA. CDR3: CASSTNYPPGETQYF. As DNA, the CDR3 is TGTGCCAGCAGCACCAACTATCCCCCCGGGGAGACCCAGTACTTC.

The chain uses TRBV6-5 and TRBJ2-2, with no clear D. CDR1 MNHEY and CDR2 SVGAGI come from the germline V gene. CDR3 length: 15 amino acids. Trimming cost V 6 bases and J 1 base, with 12 bases left between them. The CDR3 region is CASRTPDGNTGELFF. Here the CDR3 DNA reads TGTGCCAGCAGGACACCCGACGGGAACACCGGGGAGCTGTTTTTT.

The rearrangement joins TRBV28 to TRBJ2-7; 8 nucleotides align to TRBD2. The junction had 4 bases not matched to a gene; V was cut back by 6 bases and J by 0 bases. The CDR3 is 14 residues long. The germline gives CDR1 MDHEN, CDR2 SYDVKM. The CDR3 here is CASRNSGSSYEQYF. In nucleotides, the CDR3 is TGTGCCAGCAGGAACAGCGGGAGCTCCTACGAGCAGTACTTC.

In its sample, this clone was seen once. The gene calls are TRBV5-8 and TRBJ2-1; tentatively, D is TRBD1 (6 bases). Trimming took 2 bases from V and 2 from J, leaving 8 bases between them. This CDR3 is built from 14 residues. Germline CDR1 and CDR2: SGHTS and YDEGEE. The CDR3 DNA is TGTGCCAGCAGCTTTGCAGGGGCCTACAATGAGCAGTTCTTC. It yields the protein CASSFAGAYNEQFF.

The chain employs TRBV27 and TRBJ1-3; D is unresolved. V was shortened by 8 bases and J by 9 bases, with 17 bases between the two germline ends. Germline-derived CDR1 and CDR2 are MNHEY and SMNVEV (reference sequence). The CDR3 sequence is 13 residues long. CDR3 bases: TGTGCCAGCGGAAGAAACCTTGGAGGCACCATATATTTT. Residues: CASGRNLGGTIYF.

CDR3 bases: TGTGCCAGCAGCCAGGGGACAGCTTGGGGATTCACCTACGAGCAGTACTTC. Translated, it gives CASSQGTAWGFTYEQYF. This rearrangement joins TRBV14 to TRBJ2-7; 7 positions agree with TRBD1. This CDR3 has 17 residues. Germline V gene data show CDR1 as SGHDN and CDR2 as FVKESK. Germline trimming cut 3 bases from V and 2 bases from J; bases unmatched to any gene: 13. The variable domain in full, with the rest retrieved from reference TRBV14 and TRBJ2-7, is EAGVTQFPSHSVIEKGQTVTLRCDPISGHDNLYWYRRVMGKEIKFLLHFVKESKQDESGMPNNRFLAERTGGTYSTLKVQPAELEDSGVYFCASSQGTAWGFTYEQYFGPGTRLTVT.

The chain is built from TRBV19 and TRBJ1-6, with D unclear. The CDR3 consists of 13 residues. V shed 5 bases and J shed 10 bases, with 12 bases lying between them. Germline V gene lookup returns CDR1 LNHDA and CDR2 SQIVND (reference sequence). For the CDR3, the DNA is TGTGCCAGTAGTGGCCGGGAGTCGTCACCCCTCCACTTT. Its translation: CASSGRESSPLHF.

The chain combines TRBV15 with TRBJ2-7; a weak D match, TRBD2 (6 bases). The V end was cut by 5 bases, the J end by 2 bases, with 13 bases between. The germline gives CDR1 LNHNV, CDR2 YYDKDF (reference sequence). The CDR3 has 14 amino acids. The DNA of the CDR3 is TGTGCCACCAGCGAACGCGGGGCTCCCTACGAGCAGTACTTC. Residues: CATSERGAPYEQYF.

The V call is TRBV3-1 (or the pseudogene TRBV3-2), the J call TRBJ2-3; D remains unclear. The CDR3 totals 14 residues. Germline V gene sequence: CDR1 LGHDT, CDR2 YNNKEL (reference sequence). The V and J ends lost 5 bases and 6 bases respectively, with 15 bases between them. CDR3: CASSTPERRDTQYF. CDR3 bases: TGTGCCAGCAGCACCCCTGAGAGGCGGGATACGCAGTATTTT.

Only one count was recorded for this clone. The V gene is TRBV7-8, the J gene TRBJ2-7; D is ambiguous. From germline, CDR1 is SGHVS and CDR2 FQNEAQ. Trimming cost V 1 base and J 1 base, with 8 bases left between them. The CDR3 is 14 residues long. The CDR3 sequence: CASSLEAASYEQYF. CDR3 in DNA: TGTGCCAGCAGCTTAGAGGCGGCATCCTACGAGCAGTACTTC.

The chain recombines TRBV3-1 (or the pseudogene TRBV3-2) with TRBJ2-7; tentative D call: TRBD2 (6 bases). CDR3 length: 17 amino acids. Trimming took 1 base from V and 5 from J, leaving 21 bases between them. Germline V gene sequence: CDR1 LGHDT, CDR2 YNNKEL (reference sequence). The CDR3 bases are TGTGCCAGCAGCCAAGTGGCTAGCGCAAGGGGCCTGGACGAGCAGTACTTC. Translation gives CASSQVASARGLDEQYF.

This rearrangement joins TRBV2 to TRBJ2-6; no clear D. Germline V gene data show CDR1 as SNHLY and CDR2 as FYNNEI. This CDR3 is 18 amino acids long. The germline V and J ends were trimmed by 2 bases and 2 bases, with 16 bases remaining between them. The CDR3 region is CASSETAVRATGANVLTF. CDR3 DNA sequence: TGTGCCAGCAGTGAAACGGCGGTTCGAGCGACTGGGGCCAACGTCCTGACTTTC. The full variable domain, rest sourced from reference TRBV2 and TRBJ2-6, is EPEVTQTPSHQVTQMGQEVILRCVPISNHLYFYWYRQILGQKVEFLVSFYNNEISEKSEIFDDQFSVERPDGSNFTLKIRSTKLEDSAMYFCASSETAVRATGANVLTFGAGSRLTVL.

V is TRBV6-2 or TRBV6-3 and J is TRBJ2-1; 9 nucleotides line up with TRBD1. The CDR3 sequence is 17 residues long. V gave up 5 bases and J gave up 8 bases; unmatched junction bases: 16. Looked up from germline, CDR1 is MNHEY and CDR2 is SVGEGT. The CDR3 protein is CASSAGGTGTKVHEQFF. The CDR3 region has the DNA TGTGCCAGCAGTGCCGGAGGGACAGGGACAAAAGTACATGAGCAGTTCTTC.

The chain is built from TRBV4-1 and TRBJ1-3; TRBD1 matches at 11 bases. Germline CDR1 and CDR2: MGHRA and YSYEKL. This CDR3 spans 18 amino acids. J was trimmed by 8 bases and V by 0 bases; bases with no gene match: 12. DNA of the CDR3: TGCGCCAGCAGCCAAGACGGCCGAGGACAGGGGGCTCGAGACACCATATATTTT. Its protein is CASSQDGRGQGARDTIYF.